This entry is about one T cell receptor beta chain. Its specificity is not known. The assay was immunoSEQ multiplex PCR, and TCRdb's table has in-frame clones only and misses some. The sample has 70,000 or so clones, more than 85% seen once. This sample is part of a study of OX40 agonist ivuxolimab in advanced cancers. Study as a whole: The patients' treatment was ivuxolimab, an agonistic anti-OX40 (CD134) antibody. Study results and limitations: Certain nonresponding patients likewise had low normalized T-cell clonal expansion.

The sequence came from an adult with an advanced solid tumor such as melanoma, head and neck, liver or kidney cancer. This sample comprised CD4+ or CD8+ T cells sorted from blood, obtained in a trial of the OX40 agonist ivuxolimab.

The CDR3 DNA reads as TGTGCCAGTAGTATCCAAGGGGACACTGAAGCTTTCTTT. Its protein product is CASSIQGDTEAFF. The chain has TRBV19 and TRBJ1-1, with D perhaps matching TRBD1 (5 bases). This CDR3 has 13 amino acids. CDR1 LNHDA and CDR2 SQIVND come from the germline V gene (reference sequence). V lost 3 bases and J 3 bases, leaving 8 bases between the germline ends.